The 3 T cell receptor beta chains listed next were all sequenced from one sample in a study of blood T cells in healthy people across ages. Combining a sample-barcoded 5' primer with a J-beta primer mix, a second PCR ran for about 7 to 12 cycles. TCRdb processed the 5' RACE reads anew with MiXCR; each CDR3 protein has one entry. Counted here are nearly 800,000 distinct CDR3 sequences, 20% to 25% occurring once; the ten biggest clones make up roughly 3.5%. These same records also appear under a second study, on T cells of mothers and their children.

Sequenced: blood. The receptors stem from a boy between 10 and 17 years old in good health.

This clonotype was counted at least ten times. The rearrangement links TRBV28 to TRBJ2-7; TRBD2 agrees at 15 bases. This CDR3 region has 17 residues. Unmatched junction bases numbered 8, after V lost 6 bases and J lost 2 bases. Germline-derived CDR1 and CDR2 are MDHEN and SYDVKM. This chain's CDR3 is CASSLGLAGGQAYEQYF. As DNA, the CDR3 is TGTGCCAGCAGCCTGGGACTAGCGGGAGGCCAAGCCTACGAGCAGTACTTC.

The chain links TRBV3-1 to TRBJ2-5; TRBD2 matches 12 bases. The J call may be wrong; the DNA end is better matched by TRBJ2-1. Germline V lookup: CDR1 LGHDT, CDR2 YNNKEL (reference sequence). The CDR3 has 18 amino acids. CDR3 region: CASSQDWASGGVVNEQFF. In nucleotides, the CDR3 is TGTGCCAGCAGCCAAGATTGGGCTAGCGGGGGGGTCGTGAATGAGCAGTTCTTC.

The CDR3 spells CASSYSRFEQYF. The CDR3 bases are TGTGCCAGCAGTTACTCGCGGTTCGAGCAGTACTTC. The chain carries TRBV6-2 or TRBV6-3 and TRBJ2-5; D is unclear. The J call is uncertain, as TRBJ2-7 better fits the DNA end. The CDR3 length is 12 residues. Germline assignment: CDR1 MNHEY and CDR2 SVGEGT.